The 22 T cell receptor beta chains reported below all come from one sample, sequenced in a study of T-cell reconstitution after alpha-beta-depleted transplantation in children. Unique molecular identifiers were built into the TCRbeta library. TCRdb itself ran the PCR reads through MiXCR, one entry per CDR3 protein. This sample has 450,000 to 550,000 distinct CDR3 sequences, with approximately 10% found just once. Sample: PBMCs, mostly from graft donor cells, taken 180 days after TCRalphabeta/CD19-depleted stem cell transplant. Source of these receptors: a female patient under 10 years old who had a stem cell transplant for aplastic anemia, so the T cells may come from the graft donor.

This clonotype was counted only a few times. The chain combines TRBV21-1 with TRBJ1-3. TRBV21-1 constitutes a pseudogene. This CDR3 comprises 19 residues. CDR3 bases: TGTGCCAGCAGCAAAAGCCCTCTAGATCGGGGGGACTCTGGAAACACCATATATTTT. Translation: CASSKSPLDRGDSGNTIYF.

CDR3 sequence: CSVVGQGYAEAFF. The DNA of the CDR3 is TGCAGCGTTGTTGGGCAGGGCTACGCTGAAGCTTTCTTT. The genes are TRBV29-1 and TRBJ1-1, with a possible D match to TRBD1 (5 bases). The CDR3 length is 13 residues. With 4 bases removed from V and 6 bases from J, the gap between germline ends came to 15 bases. CDR1 and CDR2 (germline): SQVTM, ANQGSEA.

The rearrangement joins TRBV12-3 or TRBV12-4 to TRBJ1-5, with a possible D match to TRBD1 (6 bases). Trimming took off 1 base at V and 4 bases at J, with 8 bases between the two ends. The CDR3 is 14 residues long. The CDR3 loop reads CASSLGGPNQPQHF. In nucleotides, the CDR3 is TGTGCCAGCAGTTTAGGGGGGCCAAATCAGCCCCAGCATTTT.

There are a few counts of this clonotype. J is TRBJ1-5 and V is TRBV15; the match to TRBD1 covers 9 bases. Trimming cost V 4 bases and J 6 bases; bases outside gene matches: 7. Germline V CDR1 and CDR2: LNHNV, YYDKDF (reference sequence). The CDR3 is 15 residues long. The CDR3 DNA reads as TGTGCCACCAGCATGGACAGGGGTATTGTTCAGCCCCAGCATTTT. It encodes CATSMDRGIVQPQHF. The variable domain in full, with the rest retrieved from reference TRBV15 and TRBJ1-5, is DAMVIQNPRYQVTQFGKPVTLSCSQTLNHNVMYWYQQKSSQAPKLLFHYYDKDFNNEADTPDNFQSRRPNTSFCFLDIRSPGLGDTAMYLCATSMDRGIVQPQHFGDGTRLSIL.

This clonotype was observed a handful of times. CDR3 bases: TGCGCCAGCAGCGTCATCGGGACTAGAGGAAATACGCAGTATTTT. This gives the protein CASSVIGTRGNTQYF. The J gene is TRBJ2-3, the V gene TRBV5-1; 8 positions match TRBD2. The V gene's germline CDR1 is SGHRS and CDR2 YFSETQ. With V trimmed by 4 bases and J by 7 bases, 11 bases remained unmatched. The CDR3 length is 15 residues.

This clonotype was recorded a few times. The chain carries TRBV6-5 and TRBJ2-7; D is undetermined. V shed 4 bases and J shed 6 bases, with 19 bases lying between them. The CDR3 length is 15 residues. Germline CDR1 reads MNHEY; CDR2 reads SVGAGI. In DNA form, the CDR3 reads TGTGCCAGCAGTTCGAACAGCCTTTCAGACTCCGAGCAGTACTTC. It yields the protein CASSSNSLSDSEQYF.

The V call is TRBV2, the J call TRBJ2-1; D is possibly TRBD1 (8 bases). The germline V gene encodes CDR1 SNHLY and CDR2 FYNNEI. Deletions cut 6 bases from V and 8 bases from J, with 14 bases between. The CDR3 extends over 13 amino acids. The chain's CDR3 is CASRQGGIDEQFF. CDR3 nucleotides: TGTGCCAGCAGACAGGGGGGGATTGATGAGCAGTTCTTC.

J is TRBJ2-7 and V is TRBV6-5; 8 positions match TRBD2. CDR1 MNHEY and CDR2 SVGAGI come from the germline V gene. V trimming: 0 bases; J trimming: 4 bases; junction bases outside the gene matches: 11. The CDR3 is 17 amino acids. The chain's CDR3 is CASSYSKAGVLLYEQYF. The CDR3, as DNA: TGTGCCAGCAGTTACTCGAAAGCGGGGGTCCTATTGTACGAGCAGTACTTC.

This clonotype showed up just a few times. This chain uses TRBV6-1 with TRBJ2-7, with a possible D match to TRBD1 (6 bases). Germline assignment: CDR1 MNHNS and CDR2 SASEGT. Trimming removed 6 bases from V and 4 bases from J, with 22 bases in between. This CDR3 is 16 amino acids long. In DNA form, the CDR3 reads TGTGCCAGCAGCCCGCCGGGCGCAGGGGCCCATTACGAGCAGTACTTC. Translated, it gives CASSPPGAGAHYEQYF.

The chain is built from TRBV5-1 and TRBJ1-1; 7 nucleotides align to TRBD1. J gave up 10 bases and V 4 bases, and 16 bases lay outside the gene matches. Germline V gives CDR1 SGHRS, CDR2 YFSETQ. This CDR3 comprises 15 residues. The CDR3 bases are TGCGCCAGCAGCCCTGGCCCCTCTGACAGGGTAGGAGCTTTCTTT. Its translation is CASSPGPSDRVGAFF.

V is TRBV5-6 and J is TRBJ2-7; 7 positions match TRBD1. The CDR3 covers 16 residues. Trimming removed 4 bases from V and 2 bases from J; junction bases left unmatched: 12. CDR1 and CDR2 (germline): SGHDT, YYEEEE. CDR3 amino acids: CASSPTPDREPYEQYF. DNA of the CDR3: TGTGCCAGCAGCCCAACCCCCGACAGGGAACCCTACGAGCAGTACTTC.

V and J are TRBV29-1 and TRBJ2-7; perhaps TRBD2 as D (6 bases). The germline gives CDR1 SQVTM, CDR2 ANQGSEA. Trimming cost V 7 bases and J 2 bases, with 12 bases left between them. The CDR3 runs 12 residues. For the CDR3, the DNA is TGCAGCGCTCTGACTAGGACCTACGAGCAGTACTTC. Translated: CSALTRTYEQYF.

V is TRBV7-2 and J is TRBJ2-7; D call uncertain. Germline loops: CDR1 SGHTA, CDR2 FQGNSA. This CDR3 contains 15 residues. The V gene lost 2 bases and the J gene lost 2 bases, with 13 bases spanning the gap. In DNA form, the CDR3 reads TGTGCCAGCAGCTTATTTGGTCCAGTGACCTACGAGCAGTACTTC. The encoded protein is CASSLFGPVTYEQYF. Full variable domain (missing parts from reference TRBV7-2 and TRBJ2-7): GAGVSQSPSNKVTEKGKDVELRCDPISGHTALYWYRQSLGQGLEFLIYFQGNSAPDKSGLPSDRFSAERTGGSVSTLTIQRTQQEDSAVYLCASSLFGPVTYEQYFGPGTRLTVT.

This sequence joins TRBV9 and TRBJ2-1; D unresolved. The CDR3 length is 14 residues. Per germline, CDR1 SGDLS and CDR2 YYNGEE. Trimming took off 0 bases at V and 8 bases at J, with 12 bases between the two ends. CDR3 sequence: CASSVASATDEQFF. CDR3 sequence (DNA): TGTGCCAGCAGCGTAGCTTCAGCTACGGATGAGCAGTTCTTC.

This clonotype has only a few counts. CDR3 DNA: TGTGCCAGCAGCCTCCGCGGGGACGGGACTGAAGCTTTCTTT. Translation: CASSLRGDGTEAFF. This chain connects TRBV5-8 to TRBJ1-1, with D possibly TRBD1 on 5 matching bases. V was cut by 4 bases and J by 5 bases, with 15 bases left in between. The CDR3 spans 14 residues. The germline gives CDR1 SGHTS, CDR2 YDEGEE.

The CDR3 DNA sequence: TGTGCCAGCAGTTTTCTACACGGGACAGGGGGCTACGAGCAGTACTTC. Protein product: CASSFLHGTGGYEQYF. The chain carries TRBV28 and TRBJ2-7; 11 bases agree with TRBD1. This CDR3 contains 16 residues. Germline values: CDR1 MDHEN, CDR2 SYDVKM. V lost 3 bases to trimming and J lost 3 bases; unmatched junction nucleotides: 7. Full variable domain (missing parts from reference TRBV28 and TRBJ2-7): DVKVTQSSRYLVKRTGEKVFLECVQDMDHENMFWYRQDPGLGLRLIYFSYDVKMKEKGDIPEGYSVSREKKERFSLILESASTNQTSMYLCASSFLHGTGGYEQYFGPGTRLTVT.

The chain employs TRBV18 and TRBJ2-7; D possibly corresponds to TRBD1 (5 bases). Trimming cost V 4 bases and J 1 base, with 11 bases left between them. Germline V gene lookup returns CDR1 KGHSH and CDR2 LQKENI. The CDR3 contains 14 residues. The CDR3 here is CASSRLQESYEQYF. In nucleotides, the CDR3 is TGTGCCAGCTCACGATTACAGGAGTCCTACGAGCAGTACTTC.

This clonotype showed up just a few times. The chain joins TRBV7-2 to TRBJ2-3, with TRBD2 matching over 7 bases. Germline V gene sequence: CDR1 SGHTA, CDR2 FQGNSA. The V segment lost 7 bases and the J segment 3 bases; nucleotides outside the gene matches: 13. CDR3 length: 16 residues. The CDR3 region is CASTVGVRERTDTQYF. CDR3 sequence (DNA): TGTGCCAGCACCGTTGGGGTGCGGGAGAGGACAGATACGCAGTATTTT.

The genes are TRBV20-1 and TRBJ2-2; 8 nucleotides line up with TRBD2. V dropped 7 bases and J dropped 8; count of bases not matched to a gene: 3. CDR3 length equals 11 residues. Germline V gives CDR1 DFQATT, CDR2 SNEGSKA (reference sequence). The CDR3 protein is CSGAGAGELFF. In DNA form, the CDR3 reads TGCAGTGGAGCGGGAGCTGGGGAGCTGTTTTTT.

Note on this clonotype: Being one base from a much bigger clone, this may be a read error. The V call is TRBV28, the J call TRBJ1-4, with 11 bases that match TRBD1. Germline V gene data show CDR1 as MDHEN and CDR2 as SYDVKM. V dropped 4 bases and J dropped 10; count of bases not matched to a gene: 14. This CDR3 has 17 residues. The CDR3 loop reads CASSSPPGQGGAGKLFF. The DNA of the CDR3 is TGTGCCAGCAGTTCTCCTCCGGGACAGGGGGGCGCTGGAAAACTGTTTTTT.

This chain links TRBV7-2 with TRBJ1-1, with no clear D. The CDR3 consists of 14 residues. Trimming cost V 2 bases and J 6 bases, with 13 bases left between them. Germline V gene lookup returns CDR1 SGHTA and CDR2 FQGNSA. The CDR3 sequence is CASSLSGSGAEAFF. Written as DNA, the CDR3 is TGTGCCAGCAGCTTAAGTGGCTCCGGGGCTGAAGCTTTCTTT.

This clonotype was seen ten or more times. The chain carries TRBV28 and TRBJ2-7; TRBD1 matches 10 bases. The CDR3 is 15 amino acids. The V gene's germline CDR1 is MDHEN and CDR2 SYDVKM. V shed 1 base and J 3 bases; nucleotides not matched to a gene: 3. The CDR3 DNA reads TGTGCCAGCAGTTTATCGACAGGGGGCGGCTACGAGCAGTACTTC. This translates into CASSLSTGGGYEQYF.